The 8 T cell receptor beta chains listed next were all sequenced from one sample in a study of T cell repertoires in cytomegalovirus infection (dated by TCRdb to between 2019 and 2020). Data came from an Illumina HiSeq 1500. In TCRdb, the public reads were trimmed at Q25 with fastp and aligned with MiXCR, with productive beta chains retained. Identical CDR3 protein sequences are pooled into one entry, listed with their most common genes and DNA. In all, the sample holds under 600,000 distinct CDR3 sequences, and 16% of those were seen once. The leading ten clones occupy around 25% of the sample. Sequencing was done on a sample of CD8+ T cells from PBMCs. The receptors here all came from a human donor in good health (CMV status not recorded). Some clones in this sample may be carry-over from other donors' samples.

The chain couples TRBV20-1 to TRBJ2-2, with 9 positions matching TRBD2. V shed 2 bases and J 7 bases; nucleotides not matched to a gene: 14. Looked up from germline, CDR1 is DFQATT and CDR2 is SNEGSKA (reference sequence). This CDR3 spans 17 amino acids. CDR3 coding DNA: TGCAGTGCTAGATCTATGGCGGGGGGGCCGATGATCGGGGAGCTGTTTTTT. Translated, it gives CSARSMAGGPMIGELFF.

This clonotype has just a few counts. The CDR3 protein is CASTTTGGFSAYGYTF. The CDR3 DNA is TGTGCCAGCACTACCACGGGGGGATTCAGCGCCTATGGCTACACCTTC. The rearrangement links TRBV6-1 to TRBJ1-2; D might be TRBD1 (5 bases). V shed 7 bases and J shed 4 bases, with 22 bases lying between them. The CDR3 spans 16 residues. In germline, CDR1 is MNHNS, CDR2 SASEGT.

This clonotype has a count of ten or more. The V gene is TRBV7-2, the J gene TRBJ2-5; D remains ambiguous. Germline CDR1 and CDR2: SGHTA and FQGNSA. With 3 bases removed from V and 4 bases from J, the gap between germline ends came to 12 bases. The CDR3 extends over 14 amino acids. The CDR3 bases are TGTGCCAGCAGCTTTGAATATGACGGAGAGACCCAGTACTTC. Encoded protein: CASSFEYDGETQYF.

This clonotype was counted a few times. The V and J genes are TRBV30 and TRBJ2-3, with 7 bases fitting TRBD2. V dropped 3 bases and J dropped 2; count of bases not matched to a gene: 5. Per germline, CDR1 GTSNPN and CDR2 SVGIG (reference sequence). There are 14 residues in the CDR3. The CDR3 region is CAWSPSGLTDTQYF. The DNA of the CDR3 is TGTGCCTGGAGCCCTAGCGGTCTCACAGATACGCAGTATTTT. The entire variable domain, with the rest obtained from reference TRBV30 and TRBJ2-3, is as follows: SQTIHQWPATLVQPVGSPLSLECTVEGTSNPNLYWYRQAAGRGLQLLFYSVGIGQISSEVPQNLSASRPQDRQFILSSKKLLLSDSGFYLCAWSPSGLTDTQYFGPGTRLTVL.

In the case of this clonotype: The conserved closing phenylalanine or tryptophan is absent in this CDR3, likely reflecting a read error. This CDR3 reads CASRPGGQLGTEAFY. In nucleotides, the CDR3 is TGTGCCAGCCGACCAGGCGGACAGTTGGGCACTGAAGCTTTCTAT. V and J are TRBV27 and TRBJ1-1; weak D call: TRBD1 (6 bases). The germline V gene encodes CDR1 MNHEY and CDR2 SMNVEV (reference sequence). The CDR3 contains 15 residues. Trimming removed 8 bases from V and 4 bases from J, with 20 bases in between.

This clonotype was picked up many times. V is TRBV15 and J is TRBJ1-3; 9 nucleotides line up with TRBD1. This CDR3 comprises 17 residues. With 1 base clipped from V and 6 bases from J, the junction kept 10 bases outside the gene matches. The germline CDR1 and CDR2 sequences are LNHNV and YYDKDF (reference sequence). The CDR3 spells CATSRGHPTGGPNTIYF. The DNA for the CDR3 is TGTGCCACCAGCAGAGGCCACCCGACAGGGGGACCAAACACCATATATTTT.

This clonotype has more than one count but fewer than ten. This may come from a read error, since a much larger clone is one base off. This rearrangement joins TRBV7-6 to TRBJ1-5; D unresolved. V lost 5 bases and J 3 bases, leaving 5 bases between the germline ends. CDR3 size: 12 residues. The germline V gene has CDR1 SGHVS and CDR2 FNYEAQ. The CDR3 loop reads CASSQYNQPQHF. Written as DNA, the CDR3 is TGTGCCAGCAGCCAATACAATCAGCCCCAGCATTTT.

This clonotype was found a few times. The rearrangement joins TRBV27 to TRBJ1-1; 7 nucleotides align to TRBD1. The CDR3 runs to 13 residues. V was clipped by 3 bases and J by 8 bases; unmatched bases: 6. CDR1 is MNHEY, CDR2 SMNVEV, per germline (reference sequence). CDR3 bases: TGTGCCAGCAGTTTCAATACAGGGGTCGAAGCTTTCTTT. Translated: CASSFNTGVEAFF.